Listed below are T cell receptor beta chains from one sample, sequenced in a study of blood T cells in healthy people across ages. TCRdb passed the 5' RACE reads through MiXCR, listing each CDR3 protein once. This sample has about 1.4 million distinct CDR3 sequences, with approximately 59% found just once. Sequencing was done on a sample of blood. The receptors stem from a man younger than 35 in good health. CDR3s leave out the opening cysteine and the closing phenylalanine or tryptophan.

V: TRBV3-1; CDR3: ASTQRERYEQF
V: TRBV12-3/TRBV12-4; CDR3: ASSLINRETQY
V: TRBV14; CDR3: ASSQESPGYQETQY
V: TRBV4-3; CDR3: ASSQDLHRQGSYNEQF
V: TRBV4-3; CDR3: ASSQDGILSQMDTEAF
V: TRBV6-2/TRBV6-3; CDR3: ASSYMAVQETQY
V: TRBV7-2; CDR3: ASSFFGSPLH
V: TRBV11-2; CDR3: ASSNRDSVQHNEQF
V: TRBV7-9; CDR3: ASSWPRDRGLADTQY
V: TRBV12-5; CDR3: ASGTVGEGSYNEQF
V: TRBV4-2; CDR3: ASSHATAGGRTDTQY
V: TRBV28; CDR3: AIQGSHYGYT
V: TRBV2; CDR3: ASSEVLRQGRSYNEQY
V: TRBV20-1; CDR3: SARVGNNSPLH
V: TRBV6-1; CDR3: ASAPAGVSIYEQY
V: TRBV29-1; CDR3: SVGLAGYYEQF
V: TRBV12-3/TRBV12-4; CDR3: ASTRGGADTQY
V: TRBV20-1; CDR3: SARDGRGATSYNEQF